This TCR beta chain was found in a study of cytomegalovirus exposure and HLA in healthy donors. Findings and limits, study-wide: Solely CMV serostatus was available to characterize immune exposure. Some V segments (TRBV6-2 and TRBV6-3 among them) were excluded as indistinguishable. Across donors, presence/absence analyses took sequencing depth to be roughly uniform.

In the case of this clone: Antigen: not known.

CDR1 and CDR2 (germline): SGHRS, YFSETQ. The CDR3 is 15 residues long. After removal of 4 bases from V and 3 bases from J, the junction contained 7 bases not matched to a gene. Use of 60 Vbeta and 13 Jbeta primers characterized the PCR. Libraries were prepared by immunoSEQ multiplex PCR; TCRdb keeps only in-frame clonotypes and omits some of them. The sample holds over 150,000 clones, roughly four fifths seen once. Sample: PBMCs. This rearrangement joins TRBV5-1 to TRBJ2-1, with 7 nucleotides matching TRBD2. This receptor was obtained from a woman between 45 and 60 years old in good health and CMV-seronegative. The CDR3 DNA sequence: TGCGCCAGCAGCCTGGCGGGGGAACTCTACAATGAGCAGTTCTTC. It specifies CASSLAGELYNEQFF.